This entry lists 16 T cell receptor beta chains sequenced from one sample in a study of early T cells in non-severe SARS-CoV-2 infection. TCRdb recomputed calls from the 5' RACE reads with MiXCR, one row per CDR3 protein. The sample lists about 55,000 distinct CDR3 sequences, about 15% occurring once. This specimen was whole blood, taken at baseline. The receptor source for this set is an adult who was a healthcare worker with PCR-confirmed SARS-CoV-2 infection or an uninfected control (not recorded which).

V gene TRBV5-4 combines with J gene TRBJ2-7; 7 bases agree with TRBD1. V shed 4 bases and J 2 bases; nucleotides not matched to a gene: 6. Germline CDR1 is SGHNT and CDR2 is YYREEE (reference sequence). The CDR3 contains 14 residues. CDR3 bases: TGTGCCAGCAGCGGCCGGGACAGAGCCTACGAGCAGTACTTC. It codes for CASSGRDRAYEQYF.

This clonotype was observed at least ten times. The rearrangement links TRBV3-1 to TRBJ2-2; 14 bases map to TRBD2. The CDR3 has 19 amino acids. Unmatched junction bases numbered 7, after V lost 4 bases and J lost 0 bases. Per the germline V gene, CDR1 is LGHDT and CDR2 is YNNKEL (reference sequence). CDR3 sequence reads: CASSRGTSGRNSNTGELFF. CDR3 nucleotide sequence: TGTGCCAGCAGCCGAGGGACTAGCGGGAGAAATTCGAACACCGGGGAGCTGTTTTTT. The full variable domain, its missing parts supplied by reference TRBV3-1 and TRBJ2-2, is DTAVSQTPKYLVTQMGNDKSIKCEQNLGHDTMYWYKQDSKKFLKIMFSYNNKELIINETVPNRFSPKSPDKAHLNLHINSLELGDSAVYFCASSRGTSGRNSNTGELFFGEGSRLTVL.

The chain employs TRBV18 and TRBJ2-3; 12 positions agree with TRBD2. Germline CDR1 reads KGHSH; CDR2 reads LQKENI. V dropped 0 bases and J dropped 6; count of bases not matched to a gene: 4. This CDR3 comprises 16 residues. CDR3 in DNA: TGTGCCAGCTCACCACCGACTAGCGGGGGCGATGATACGCAGTATTTT. Translation gives CASSPPTSGGDDTQYF.

This chain links TRBV28 with TRBJ2-1; TRBD2 matches 10 bases. This CDR3 is built from 18 residues. With V trimmed by 0 bases and J by 6 bases, 11 bases remained unmatched. Per the germline V gene, CDR1 is MDHEN and CDR2 is SYDVKM. This CDR3 is CASSLWSGRLAGVNEQFF. CDR3 in DNA: TGTGCCAGCAGTTTATGGTCAGGTAGGCTAGCGGGAGTCAATGAGCAGTTCTTC.

This clonotype was counted between two and nine times. This chain uses TRBV27 with TRBJ1-2; 12 positions agree with TRBD1. The J segment lost 8 bases and the V segment lost 6 bases, leaving 7 bases of the junction unmatched. The CDR3 is 14 amino acids. Germline CDR1 is MNHEY and CDR2 is SMNVEV (reference sequence). CDR3 nucleotides: TGTGCCAGCAGCACCGGGACAGGGGGCTTAGGCTACACCTTC. Translation: CASSTGTGGLGYTF.

This clonotype was detected a few times. As DNA, the CDR3 is TGTGCCAGCAGTCCCGACAGGGTTCGAGAGACCCAGTACTTC. Amino acids: CASSPDRVRETQYF. The rearrangement joins TRBV28 to TRBJ2-5; 7 bases are shared with TRBD1. Trimming took 5 bases from V and 4 from J; bases not matched to a gene: 7. CDR1 is MDHEN and CDR2 is SYDVKM in the germline V gene. This CDR3 spans 14 amino acids. Filled out from reference TRBV28 and TRBJ2-5, the complete variable domain reads DVKVTQSSRYLVKRTGEKVFLECVQDMDHENMFWYRQDPGLGLRLIYFSYDVKMKEKGDIPEGYSVSREKKERFSLILESASTNQTSMYLCASSPDRVRETQYFGPGTRLLVL.

The rearrangement links TRBV7-9 to TRBJ2-1, with a possible D match to TRBD2 (5 bases). CDR1 and CDR2 from the germline V gene are SEHNR and FQNEAQ (reference sequence). The V gene lost 3 bases and the J gene lost 0 bases, with 12 bases spanning the gap. The CDR3 is 16 amino acids. The CDR3 region is CASSFDQRSSYNEQFF. CDR3 bases: TGTGCCAGCAGCTTTGATCAGCGGAGCTCCTACAATGAGCAGTTCTTC.

This clonotype has at least ten counts. The chain joins TRBV10-3 to TRBJ2-5, with 14 nucleotides matching TRBD2. V was pared by 6 bases and J by 4 bases, with 4 bases of the junction left unmatched. Germline V lookup: CDR1 ENHRY, CDR2 SYGVKD. This CDR3 spans 15 amino acids. The CDR3 spells CAISPGLAGVETQYF. CDR3 sequence (DNA): TGTGCCATCAGCCCGGGACTAGCGGGAGTAGAGACCCAGTACTTC.

This clonotype showed up just a few times. The chain has TRBV28 and TRBJ1-2, with a possible D match to TRBD1 (6 bases). The CDR3 is 16 residues long. CDR1 and CDR2 from the germline V gene are MDHEN and SYDVKM. V shed 5 bases and J shed 4 bases, with 20 bases lying between them. The CDR3 here is CASSTQGQTQTYGYTF. The CDR3 nucleotides are TGTGCCAGCAGTACCCAGGGGCAGACGCAGACCTATGGCTACACCTTC.

V and J are TRBV11-2 and TRBJ2-2; TRBD2 agrees at 7 bases. The CDR3 is 16 residues long. Looked up from germline, CDR1 is SGHAT and CDR2 is FQNNGV. After removal of 5 bases from V and 4 bases from J, the junction contained 10 bases not matched to a gene. CDR3: CASSRTGGRGTGELFF. The CDR3 DNA follows: TGTGCCAGCAGCCGGACGGGCGGGAGAGGCACCGGGGAGCTGTTTTTT.

This clonotype has a handful of counts. The chain is built from TRBV29-1 and TRBJ2-3; TRBD2 agrees at 8 bases. After removal of 4 bases from V and 5 bases from J, the junction contained 5 bases not matched to a gene. The length of the CDR3 is 13 residues. Per germline, CDR1 SQVTM and CDR2 ANQGSEA. CDR3 coding DNA: TGCAGCGTTGCCGGGAGGGCCGTAGATACGCAGTATTTT. This sequence encodes CSVAGRAVDTQYF.

The CDR3 spells CASSLDLKRDTEAFF. The CDR3 DNA reads as TGTGCCAGCAGTTTAGATCTCAAGCGGGACACTGAAGCTTTCTTT. The rearrangement joins TRBV12-3 or TRBV12-4 to TRBJ1-1; D unresolved. V gave up 1 base and J gave up 3 bases, with 12 bases separating them. The CDR3 has 15 amino acids.

A few counts support this clonotype. V is TRBV28 and J is TRBJ1-5; tentative D call: TRBD1 (6 bases). The CDR3 extends over 14 amino acids. From germline, CDR1 is MDHEN and CDR2 SYDVKM. The ends were cut back, 5 bases at V and 5 bases at J, with 13 bases in the middle. The CDR3 DNA sequence: TGTGCCAGCAGTGGCCGGGACACGTATCAGCCCCAGCATTTT. This codes for CASSGRDTYQPQHF.

The chain joins TRBV7-9 to TRBJ2-1; the D gene is possibly TRBD2 (7 bases). CDR3 length: 13 residues. Germline CDR1 reads SEHNR; CDR2 reads FQNEAQ (reference sequence). Trimming pared 5 bases from V and 7 bases from J, leaving 12 bases between. DNA for the CDR3: TGTGCCAGCAGCCGTGGGGGGGCTAATGAGCAGTTCTTC. Translation: CASSRGGANEQFF.

The V gene is TRBV5-1, the J gene TRBJ1-1, with no clear D. The CDR3 runs 14 residues. Germline lookup yields CDR1 SGHRS and CDR2 YFSETQ. Between the trimmed V and J ends, which lost 0 bases and 5 bases, there was a span of 11 bases. CDR3 sequence: CASSLAGMRTEAFF. The CDR3 DNA reads TGCGCCAGCAGCTTGGCGGGGATGAGGACTGAAGCTTTCTTT. Variable domain in full (rest from reference TRBV5-1 and TRBJ1-1): KAGVTQTPRYLIKTRGQQVTLSCSPISGHRSVSWYQQTPGQGLQFLFEYFSETQRNKGNFPGRFSGRQFSNSRSEMNVSTLELGDSALYLCASSLAGMRTEAFFGQGTRLTVV.

The chain has TRBV10-3 and TRBJ2-7, with TRBD2 matching over 7 bases. This CDR3 is built from 11 residues. Germline CDR1 ENHRY, CDR2 SYGVKD. Losses at the gene ends were 3 bases for V and 12 bases for J; bases not matched to a gene: 5. CDR3 residues: CAISDPSGMYF. Here the CDR3 DNA reads TGTGCCATCAGTGATCCGAGCGGGATGTACTTC.